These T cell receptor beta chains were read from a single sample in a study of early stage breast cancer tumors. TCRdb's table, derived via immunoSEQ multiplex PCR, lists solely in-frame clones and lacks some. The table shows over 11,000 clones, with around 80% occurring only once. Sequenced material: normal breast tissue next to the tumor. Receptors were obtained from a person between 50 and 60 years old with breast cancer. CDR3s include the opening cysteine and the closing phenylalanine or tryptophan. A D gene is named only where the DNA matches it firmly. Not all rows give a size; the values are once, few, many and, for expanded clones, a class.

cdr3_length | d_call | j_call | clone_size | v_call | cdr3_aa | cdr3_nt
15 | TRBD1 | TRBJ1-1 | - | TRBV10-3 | CAISEEPTGGTEAFF | TGTGCCATCAGTGAGGAACCGACAGGGGGGACTGAAGCTTTCTTT
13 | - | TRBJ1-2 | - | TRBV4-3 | CASSPEGFNGYTF | TGCGCCAGCAGCCCCGAAGGGTTCAATGGCTACACCTTC
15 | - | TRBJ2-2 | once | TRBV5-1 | CASSLWLANTGELFF | TGCGCCAGCAGCTTGTGGCTAGCGAACACCGGGGAGCTGTTTTTT
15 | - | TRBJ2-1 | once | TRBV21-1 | CASTSRPKMVDEQFF | TGTGCCAGCACTTCCCGGCCAAAAATGGTGGATGAGCAGTTCTTC
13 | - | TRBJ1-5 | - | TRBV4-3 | CASSQEESMPQHF | TGCGCCAGCAGCCAAGAAGAGTCTATGCCCCAGCATTTT
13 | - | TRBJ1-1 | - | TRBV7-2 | CASSLVSESAAFF | TGTGCCAGCAGCTTAGTCTCCGAGTCGGCCGCTTTCTTT
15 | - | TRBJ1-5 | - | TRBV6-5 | CASTSELGSNQPQHF | TGTGCCAGCACCTCGGAGTTAGGGAGCAATCAGCCCCAGCATTTT
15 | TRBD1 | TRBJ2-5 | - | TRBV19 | CASSSGQGARETQYF | TGTGCCAGTAGCTCCGGACAGGGGGCTCGGGAGACCCAGTACTTC
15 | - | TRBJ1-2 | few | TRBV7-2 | CASSLVVSNNYGYTF | TGTGCCAGCAGCTTAGTAGTATCCAACAACTATGGCTACACCTTC
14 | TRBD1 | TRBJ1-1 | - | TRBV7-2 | CASSWGGQGLEAFF | TGTGCCAGCAGCTGGGGAGGACAGGGTCTTGAAGCTTTCTTT
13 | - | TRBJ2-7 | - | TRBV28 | CASSDPGPYEQYF | TGTGCCAGCAGTGATCCGGGTCCTTACGAGCAGTACTTC
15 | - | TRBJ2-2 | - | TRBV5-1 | CASSLAADNTGELFF | TGCGCCAGCAGCTTGGCGGCAGACAACACCGGGGAGCTGTTTTTT
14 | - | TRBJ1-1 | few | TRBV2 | CASRLQLPNTEAFF | TGTGCCAGCAGACTACAGCTACCGAACACTGAAGCTTTCTTT
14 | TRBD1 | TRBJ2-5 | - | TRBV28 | CASRGDRVVGTQYF | TGTGCCAGCAGGGGGGACAGGGTGGTCGGGACCCAGTACTTC
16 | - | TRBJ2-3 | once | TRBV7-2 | CASSLWWAPTMDTQYF | TGTGCCAGCAGCTTATGGTGGGCTCCAACCATGGATACGCAGTATTTT
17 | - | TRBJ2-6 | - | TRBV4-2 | CASSQDLGGPGANVLTF | TGTGCCAGCAGCCAAGATCTGGGGGGGCCTGGGGCCAACGTCCTGACTTTC
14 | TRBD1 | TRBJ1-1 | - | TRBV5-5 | CASSLAGGSTEAFF | TGTGCCAGCAGCTTGGCAGGGGGTAGCACTGAAGCTTTCTTT
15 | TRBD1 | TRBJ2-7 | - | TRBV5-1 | CASSLGQGAIDEQYF | TGCGCCAGCAGCTTGGGTCAGGGGGCGATCGACGAGCAGTACTTC
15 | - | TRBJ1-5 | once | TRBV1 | CTSSPSPDCNQPQHF | TGCACCAGCAGCCCCTCTCCTGACTGCAATCAGCCCCAGCATTTT
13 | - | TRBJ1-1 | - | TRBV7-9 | CASSPFRDTEAFF | TGTGCCAGCAGCCCCTTCAGAGACACTGAAGCTTTCTTT
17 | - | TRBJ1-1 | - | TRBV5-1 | CASSGGARASLNTEAFF | TGCGCCAGCAGCGGAGGGGCGCGGGCCTCGTTGAACACTGAAGCTTTCTTT
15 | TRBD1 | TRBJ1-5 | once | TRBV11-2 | CASSKDRGGWQPQHF | TGTGCCAGCAGCAAAGACAGGGGGGGTTGGCAGCCCCAGCATTTT
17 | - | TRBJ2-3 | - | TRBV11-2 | CASRFAGVSGGADTQYF | TGTGCCAGCAGGTTCGCGGGGGTGTCAGGGGGGGCAGATACGCAGTATTTT
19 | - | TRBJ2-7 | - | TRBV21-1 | CASSLRDRGLPEEVYEQYF | TGTGCCAGCAGCTTACGGGACAGGGGGCTTCCTGAAGAGGTTTACGAGCAGTACTTC
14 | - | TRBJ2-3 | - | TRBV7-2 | CASSRASHTDTQYF | TGTGCCAGCAGCCGGGCTAGCCACACAGATACGCAGTATTTT
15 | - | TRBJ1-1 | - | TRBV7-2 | CASSATPGGFTEAFF | TGTGCCAGCAGCGCTACCCCGGGGGGATTCACTGAAGCTTTCTTT
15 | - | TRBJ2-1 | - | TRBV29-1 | CSVEDLRENYNEQFF | TGCAGCGTTGAAGATCTCAGGGAAAACTACAATGAGCAGTTCTTC
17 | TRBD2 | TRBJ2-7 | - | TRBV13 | CASSSRKTSGSLYEQYF | TGTGCCAGCAGCTCCCGTAAGACTAGCGGGAGCCTCTACGAGCAGTACTTC
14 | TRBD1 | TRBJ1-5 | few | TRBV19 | CASSGQGGNQPQHF | TGTGCCAGTAGCGGACAGGGAGGCAATCAGCCCCAGCATTTT
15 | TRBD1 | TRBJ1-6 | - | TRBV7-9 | CASSQQGVGNSPLHF | TGTGCCAGCAGCCAACAGGGGGTCGGCAATTCACCCCTCCACTTT
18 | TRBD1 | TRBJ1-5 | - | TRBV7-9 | CASSPRGTGGFGNQPQHF | TGTGCCAGCAGCCCCCGTGGGACAGGGGGCTTTGGCAATCAGCCCCAGCATTTT
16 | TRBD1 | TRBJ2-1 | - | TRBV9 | CASSLQGAASYNEQFF | TGTGCCAGCAGCCTACAGGGGGCGGCGTCCTACAATGAGCAGTTCTTC
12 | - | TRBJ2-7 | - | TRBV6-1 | CASKTGPYEQYF | TGTGCCAGCAAAACAGGACCCTACGAGCAGTACTTC
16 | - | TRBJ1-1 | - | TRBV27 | CASSRHLTGLNTEAFF | TGTGCCAGCAGTCGACACTTGACAGGACTAAACACTGAAGCTTTCTTT
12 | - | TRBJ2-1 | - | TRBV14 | CASSPRGYEQFF | TGTGCCAGCAGCCCCAGGGGCTATGAGCAGTTCTTC
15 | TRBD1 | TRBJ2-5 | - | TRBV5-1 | CASSVGQVVGETQYF | TGCGCCAGCAGCGTTGGACAGGTGGTCGGAGAGACCCAGTACTTC
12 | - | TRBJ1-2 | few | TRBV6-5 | CATSKGNYGYTF | TGTGCCACCTCAAAGGGTAACTATGGCTACACCTTC
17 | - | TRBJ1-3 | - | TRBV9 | CASSVRDAKFSGNTIYF | TGTGCCAGCAGCGTCCGGGACGCTAAATTCTCTGGAAACACCATATATTTT
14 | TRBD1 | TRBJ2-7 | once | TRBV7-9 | CASSLGQTNYEQYF | TGTGCCAGCAGCTTGGGACAGACGAATTACGAGCAGTACTTC
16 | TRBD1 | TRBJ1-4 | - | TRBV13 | CASSSSRGTANEKLFF | TGTGCCAGCAGCTCCTCCCGGGGGACAGCGAATGAAAAACTGTTTTTT
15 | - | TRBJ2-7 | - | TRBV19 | CASSIGGREWDEQYF | TGTGCCAGTAGTATAGGAGGCAGGGAGTGGGACGAGCAGTACTTC
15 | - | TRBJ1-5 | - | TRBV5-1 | CASSTTGDSNQPQHF | TGCGCCAGCAGCACGACAGGAGACAGCAATCAGCCCCAGCATTTT